These T cell receptor beta chains were read from a single sample in a study of human T cells and chemical hapten exposure. TCRdb redid the calling of the RACE reads with MiXCR, one entry per CDR3 protein. The profile shows 380,000 or so distinct CDR3 sequences, 4.5% to 7% of them singletons. The sample was whole blood, taken in connection with sensitization to the hapten diphenylcyclopropenone (DPC). The receptors derive from a woman between 18 and 29 years old with alopecia areata. Some clones in this sample may be carry-over from other donors' samples. CDR3s include the opening cysteine and the closing phenylalanine or tryptophan. A D gene is named only where the DNA matches it firmly. Size is stated for part of the rows, as once, few or many counts, or as a class when the clone is expanded.

>-|-|TRBV10-3|TRBJ1-3
TGTGCCATCAGTGAGTCCCCAGGTCAGGACTCTGGAAACACCATATATTTT
CAISESPGQDSGNTIYF
>-|-|TRBV24-1|TRBJ1-2
TGTGCCACCAGTGCCTCGGACCCCGCTAACTATGGCTACACCTTC
CATSASDPANYGYTF
>TRBD1|many|TRBV11-3|TRBJ2-1
TGTGCCAGCAGCCTAAGGACAGGGTACAATGAGCAGTTCTTC
CASSLRTGYNEQFF
>-|few|TRBV4-3|TRBJ1-6
TGCGCCAGCAGCCAAGATCTAAACTCCTATAATTCACCCCTCCACTTT
CASSQDLNSYNSPLHF
>-|-|TRBV12-3/TRBV12-4|TRBJ1-2
TGTGCCAGCAGTTTAGCGTACAGGGCAGGCGAAGGCTACACCTTC
CASSLAYRAGEGYTF
>-|many|TRBV27|TRBJ2-3
TGTGCCAGCAGTTGGCTCGGATCGGGGGTCACAGATACGCAGTATTTT
CASSWLGSGVTDTQYF
>-|-|TRBV3-1|TRBJ1-1
TGTGCCAGCAGCCAGTGGACAGTATTTAGCACTGAAGCTTTCTTT
CASSQWTVFSTEAFF
>-|many|TRBV7-6|TRBJ1-1
TGTGCCAGCAGCTTATCAAACCCGGGACAAAACACTGAAGCTTTCTTT
CASSLSNPGQNTEAFF
>-|-|TRBV10-2|TRBJ2-5
TGCGCCGGATTGCCTACAGGGTACTGGCGAGAGACCCAGTACTTC
CAGLPTGYWRETQYF
>-|few|TRBV12-5|TRBJ2-1
TGTGCTAGTCCCCGCTACTCCCCGAGGATGCAGTTCTTC
CASPRYSPRMQFF
>-|many|TRBV3-1|TRBJ2-7
TGTGCCAGCAGCCAAGGCCCCTCTATTTTCCCGCTTTTGTACTTC
CASSQGPSIFPLLYF
>-|few|TRBV29-1|TRBJ1-2
TGCAGCGCTCTAGCCCGGACAGACTATAACTATGGCTACACCTTC
CSALARTDYNYGYTF
>-|few|TRBV4-2|TRBJ2-2
TGTGCCAGCAGCCAAGCCGGGGGCCTGCGGACCGGGGAGCTGTTTTTT
CASSQAGGLRTGELFF
>TRBD1|-|TRBV27|TRBJ1-3
TGTGCCAGCAGTCCCGACACAGGGGCCTCTGGAAACACCATATATTTT
CASSPDTGASGNTIYF
>-|few|TRBV7-2|TRBJ1-4
TGTGCCAGCAGCTCCCATGCGGGGGCTAATGAAAAACTGTTTTTT
CASSSHAGANEKLFF
>TRBD2|many|TRBV6-2/TRBV6-3|TRBJ2-7
TGTGCCAGCAGAGATAGCGGGGGGAACTACGAGCAGTACTTC
CASRDSGGNYEQYF
>-|few|TRBV5-6|TRBJ2-7
TGTGCCAGCGGAGGGGTCCTCTACGAGCAGTACTTC
CASGGVLYEQYF
>TRBD1|-|TRBV3-1|TRBJ2-7
TGTGCCAGCAGCCAAGTGACGGGGACAGCCTACGAGCAGTACTTC
CASSQVTGTAYEQYF
>-|many|TRBV18|TRBJ1-1
TGCGCCAGCAGCCCCGGTATGAACACTGAAGCTTTCTTT
CASSPGMNTEAFF
>-|-|TRBV15|TRBJ2-2
TGTGCCACCAGCAGCGGGATGGAAGGGTACACCGGGGAGCTGTTTTTT
CATSSGMEGYTGELFF
>-|many|TRBV28|TRBJ2-7
TGTGCCAGCAGTTTACAGGAGAGGCCCTACGAGCAGTACTTC
CASSLQERPYEQYF
>-|-|TRBV11-1|TRBJ2-3
TGTGCCAGCAGCTTATTGGCAGCTGGCACAGATACGCAGTATTTT
CASSLLAAGTDTQYF
>-|few|TRBV7-9|TRBJ1-1
TGTGCCAGCAGCCAAACTGCAGGGAACACTGAAGCTTTCTTT
CASSQTAGNTEAFF
>-|-|TRBV4-3|TRBJ2-2
TGCGCCAGCAGCCAAACGGGGGACTTAACCACCGGGGAGCTGTTTTTT
CASSQTGDLTTGELFF
>TRBD1|many|TRBV7-2|TRBJ2-1
TGTGCCAGCAGCCGCGACAGGGCCGGAGAGCAGTTCTTC
CASSRDRAGEQFF
>-|-|TRBV6-2/TRBV6-3|TRBJ2-7
TGTGCCAGCAGCCAGGGCCATCGCTACGAGCAGTACTTC
CASSQGHRYEQYF
>TRBD2|-|TRBV7-2|TRBJ2-3
TGTGCCAGCAGCTACTTTAGCGGGGGTTACACAGATACGCAGTATTTT
CASSYFSGGYTDTQYF
>-|few|TRBV7-2|TRBJ2-5
TGTGCCAGCAGCAAGTCCGGGGACGGGAAGACCCAGTACTTC
CASSKSGDGKTQYF
>TRBD2|many|TRBV7-9|TRBJ2-3
TGTGCCAGCAGCTCATGGACTAGCGGGGTAGAAGATACGCAGTATTTT
CASSSWTSGVEDTQYF
>TRBD2|-|TRBV27|TRBJ2-3
TGTGCCAGCAGCGGACTAGCGGGGGGGGCTACGCAGTATTTT
CASSGLAGGATQYF
>-|many|TRBV7-2|TRBJ2-5
TGTGCCAGCAGCTACGGACAGCGCCAAGAGACCCAGTACTTC
CASSYGQRQETQYF
>TRBD2|many|TRBV5-1|TRBJ2-3
TGCGCCAGCACTAGCGGCAACACAGATACGCAGTATTTT
CASTSGNTDTQYF
>-|few|TRBV28|TRBJ1-5
TGTGCCAGCAGACGATGGGGTTCGAATCAGCCCCAGCATTTT
CASRRWGSNQPQHF
>-|few|TRBV13|TRBJ1-1
TGTGCCAGCAGCTTATGGGGTCCCGACAGGAACACTGAAGCTTTCTTT
CASSLWGPDRNTEAFF
>-|many|TRBV19|TRBJ1-3
TGTGCCAGTAGTATTCGGGTCGCTGGAAACACCATATATTTT
CASSIRVAGNTIYF
>-|few|TRBV7-2|TRBJ1-6
TGTGCCAGCTATCCTGGGATAGGGTATAATTCACCCCTCCACTTT
CASYPGIGYNSPLHF
>-|many|TRBV19|TRBJ2-4
TGTGCCAGCCGGAGGCGAAACATTCAGTACTTC
CASRRRNIQYF
>-|many|TRBV20-1|TRBJ2-3
TGCAGTGCTCCCAGGGCAGAGAGACACGATACGCAGTATTTT
CSAPRAERHDTQYF
>TRBD1|many|TRBV20-1|TRBJ1-2
TGCAGTGCTCAGGGGGTCGATGGCTACACCTTC
CSAQGVDGYTF